The following is a T cell receptor (beta chain) sequence with its context. As processed by the authors: Nucleated cell number was recorded as an estimate derived from reference gene primer amplification. Measured with immunoSEQ multiplex PCR; TCRdb has only the in-frame clones, and not every one. V, J and clone size derive from that table, while D and trimming were established from the DNA sequence. The sample includes about 86,000 clones, more than 75% of them seen just once. The sample is drawn from a study of blood T cell repertoires in COVID-19. Study information: COVID-19 samples, acute and convalescent, were from the United States, Italy and Spain. T cells, B-cell-depleted T cells, or PBMCs supplied cDNA or gDNA.

The sample was peripheral blood. This clonotype originated in a human donor in a cohort sampled during active COVID-19.

CDR3 sequence (DNA): TGTGCCAGCAGCTTAGTCCCAGGGGGCCGTAATGAAAAACTGTTTTTT. It yields the protein CASSLVPGGRNEKLFF. The rearrangement links TRBV7-9 to TRBJ1-4; TRBD1 aligns across 8 bases. Germline V gene data show CDR1 as SEHNR and CDR2 as FQNEAQ (reference sequence). The V gene end was trimmed by 1 base and the J gene end by 4 bases; junction bases not matched to a gene: 5. This CDR3 comprises 16 residues.